This TCR beta chain was sequenced during a study of graft-versus-host responses after intestinal transplantation. Whole-study context: Multivisceral, liver-intestinal, or isolated intestinal grafts went to recipients. Induction with anti-thymocyte globulin, then tacrolimus and steroids for about 3 years, was given to all recipients.

Clones were sequenced by immunoSEQ multiplex PCR, and TCRdb holds only the in-frame ones, with some missing. In the table there are roughly 97,000 clones, less than 90% of which are singletons. The study, taken as a whole, reports: The recipient marrow held GvH clones, and some of them showed up first in ileum or blood. The highest levels of circulating GvH clones went along with early declines in HvG clones after transplant.

As regards this clone: The antigen is unknown. Other DNA sequences in this specimen translate into the identical CDR3.

V was trimmed by 6 bases and J by 7 bases, leaving 7 bases between them. Germline V gives CDR1 DFQATT, CDR2 SNEGSKA (reference sequence). This CDR3 has 11 residues. This receptor was obtained from a human donor who received an intestinal transplant. The chain recombines TRBV20-1 with TRBJ1-6; D is perhaps TRBD1 (5 bases). The sequencing used unstimulated CD4+ T cells sorted from spleen or lymph node cells, collected before intestinal transplant. The CDR3 DNA reads TGCAGTGCGGGACTAAATTCACCCCTCCACTTT. Amino acid sequence: CSAGLNSPLHF.